The 13 T cell receptor beta chains in this list originate from one sample, sequenced in a study of PD-L1 blockade in urothelial cancer. The assay was immunoSEQ multiplex PCR, and TCRdb's table has in-frame clones only and misses some. Seen here are about 82,000 clones, 82% observed once, and the top ten hold more than 8%. The sequencing here drew on PBMCs, taken around atezolizumab (anti-PD-L1) treatment. The receptors originated from a man aged 65 to 79 with urothelial cancer.

CDR3 in amino acids: CASIQSGVRFYEQYF. CDR3 DNA: TGTGCCAGCATCCAAAGCGGAGTACGATTCTACGAGCAGTACTTC. The genes are TRBV6-5 and TRBJ2-7; the D gene is possibly TRBD2 (5 bases). The CDR3 is 15 amino acids. With 7 bases removed from V and 3 bases from J, the gap between germline ends came to 19 bases. Germline loops: CDR1 MNHEY, CDR2 SVGAGI.

V gene TRBV2 combines with J gene TRBJ2-1, with 8 bases aligning to TRBD1. The CDR3 has 14 amino acids. The V segment lost 5 bases and the J segment 9 bases; nucleotides outside the gene matches: 9. CDR1 SNHLY and CDR2 FYNNEI come from the germline V gene. CDR3 DNA: TGTGCCAGCAGTCGAAGGACAGGGCCGGTTGAGCAGTTCTTC. Protein product: CASSRRTGPVEQFF.

V is TRBV15 and J is TRBJ2-5; D remains ambiguous. CDR3 length equals 14 residues. The ends were cut back, 3 bases at V and 5 bases at J, with 13 bases in the middle. CDR1 is LNHNV and CDR2 is YYDKDF in the germline V gene (reference sequence). The CDR3 protein is CATSRGDIGETQYF. In DNA, the CDR3 is TGTGCCACCAGCAGGGGCGATATTGGGGAGACCCAGTACTTC.

This chain joins TRBV5-1 and TRBJ1-5; 9 bases line up with TRBD1. The CDR3 consists of 16 residues. Germline-derived CDR1 and CDR2 are SGHRS and YFSETQ. V gave up 0 bases and J gave up 0 bases; unmatched junction bases: 1. CDR3 nucleotide sequence: TGCGCCAGCAGCTTGGAGGGACAGGGTAGCAATCAGCCCCAGCATTTT. As protein: CASSLEGQGSNQPQHF.

The gene calls are TRBV14 and TRBJ1-4, with 8 nucleotides matching TRBD1. The V and J ends lost 0 bases and 8 bases, in that order; junction bases with no gene match: 11. This CDR3 is 17 amino acids long. Germline values: CDR1 SGHDN, CDR2 FVKESK. The CDR3 reads CASSQDVWTGMGEKLFF. The CDR3 DNA reads as TGTGCCAGCAGCCAAGATGTTTGGACAGGGATGGGCGAAAAACTGTTTTTT.

The rearrangement joins TRBV19 to TRBJ1-5; maybe TRBD1 (5 bases). The CDR3 has 18 residues. Trimming stripped 1 base from V and 6 bases from J, with 22 bases between. In germline, CDR1 is LNHDA, CDR2 SQIVND (reference sequence). CDR3 nucleotide sequence: TGTGCCAGTAGTATAGGTGAAAGGGGACTTCAAGGCCTTCAGCCCCAGCATTTT. This translates into CASSIGERGLQGLQPQHF.

The chain joins TRBV6-1 to TRBJ2-1, with TRBD2 identical over 8 bases. This CDR3 is built from 15 residues. Trimming at V came to 8 bases and at J to 5 bases, leaving 11 bases not matched to a gene. CDR1 and CDR2 from the germline V gene are MNHNS and SASEGT. CDR3: CASLPTGTRNNEQFF. The CDR3 DNA follows: TGTGCCAGCTTACCTACCGGGACTAGGAACAATGAGCAGTTCTTC.

This chain links TRBV5-1 with TRBJ2-5; D is ambiguous. The CDR3 loop spans 14 amino acids. With 4 bases removed from V and 2 bases from J, the gap between germline ends came to 12 bases. Per the germline V gene, CDR1 is SGHRS and CDR2 is YFSETQ. This CDR3 is CASSESPQQETQYF. CDR3 sequence (DNA): TGCGCCAGCAGCGAGTCACCTCAACAAGAGACCCAGTACTTC.

This chain connects TRBV2 to TRBJ2-7; 10 positions match TRBD2. Germline CDR1 and CDR2: SNHLY and FYNNEI. V was pared by 5 bases and J by 5 bases, with 9 bases of the junction left unmatched. The length of the CDR3 is 15 residues. This chain's CDR3 is CASSYSVGLANEQYF. The CDR3 nucleotides read TGTGCCAGCAGTTACTCGGTGGGACTAGCGAACGAGCAGTACTTC.

The rearrangement links TRBV28 to TRBJ2-2; D might be TRBD1 (5 bases). This CDR3 is built from 17 residues. Trimming pared 4 bases from V and 3 bases from J, leaving 18 bases between. Germline V gives CDR1 MDHEN, CDR2 SYDVKM. CDR3 nucleotides: TGTGCCAGCAGTTCTGCAGGGTCAAGACTTTACACCGGGGAGCTGTTTTTT. This translates into CASSSAGSRLYTGELFF.

Concerning this clone itself: This same CDR3 is encoded by further DNA sequences in the sample. The genes are TRBV7-3 and TRBJ1-2; 9 bases are a match to TRBD1. The CDR3 spans 13 residues. V was pared by 6 bases and J by 5 bases, with 4 bases of the junction left unmatched. Germline lookup yields CDR1 SGHTA and CDR2 FQGTGA. The CDR3 DNA follows: TGTGCCAGCAGTCCGGGACAGGGTTATGGCTACACCTTC. The encoded protein is CASSPGQGYGYTF.

This rearrangement joins TRBV11-3 to TRBJ2-5, with TRBD1 matching over 7 bases. This CDR3 comprises 15 residues. CDR1 is SGHNT and CDR2 is YENEEA in the germline V gene. V lost 4 bases and J lost 5; bases outside the gene matches: 10. CDR3 sequence reads: CASSYETGSMETQYF. CDR3 bases: TGTGCCAGCAGCTACGAGACAGGGAGCATGGAGACCCAGTACTTC.

In nucleotides, the CDR3 is TGTGCCAGCTCATACGCGGGAGGGGAGACCCAGTACTTC. It yields the protein CASSYAGGETQYF. V usage is TRBV18 and J usage is TRBJ2-5, with 9 positions matching TRBD2. With 5 bases clipped from V and 5 bases from J, the junction kept 3 bases outside the gene matches. The CDR3 runs 13 residues. In germline, CDR1 is KGHSH, CDR2 LQKENI.